This T cell receptor (beta chain) is drawn from a study of regulatory T cells in long-lasting Graves disease (dated by TCRdb to about 2021). Context from the whole study: Antithyroid drugs had been taken for less than 3 months by newly diagnosed Graves' disease patients. Patients with persistent Graves' disease were compared with patients with newly diagnosed Graves' disease using TCR sequencing and RNA sequencing of peripheral blood. The study took place in China and was registered as a clinical trial. A total of roughly 33 samples underwent TCR sequencing: about 13 from persistent and roughly 20 from newly diagnosed Graves' disease patients. Overall study results and their limits: TRBV28, TRBJ1-2 and TRBJ2-5 were preferentially used in persistent disease, while TRBV20-1 and TRBJ2-1 were favored in newly diagnosed disease. The study examined only peripheral blood because the primary lesion, thyroid tissue, could not be accessed. Persistent Graves' disease patients showed lower TCR Shannon entropy and fewer highly expanded clones than newly diagnosed patients, suggesting clonal expansion. Persistent patients shared more public clonotypes among themselves (around 2,800) than newly diagnosed patients did (roughly 920). The authors acknowledged the small sample size as a limitation that may reduce accuracy. Sequencing and analysis were limited to the TCR beta chain.

The CDR3 sequence holds 18 residues, the cysteine and phenylalanine included. CDR3 DNA is the only sequence kept; it has 54 bases, read in frame from the first base. From a lookup of the germline V gene, CDR1 and CDR2 are SGDLS and YYNGEE. V sheds 3 bases and J sheds 3 bases, leaving 22 bases between their ends. What this sample's time point label stands for: newly diagnosed GD, antithyroid drugs for less than 3 months. For both TCR sequencing and RNA sequencing, RNA was extracted from PBMCs using TRIzol. The diagnosis of Graves' disease followed American Thyroid Association guidelines. The patients came from an endocrinology department in Xi'an, China. Each patient gave roughly 10 milliliters of peripheral blood, collected in an EDTA anticoagulant tube. Ficoll Paque Plus density gradient separation was used to isolate PBMCs, and no additional T cell sorting was done. An Agilent 2100 Bioanalyzer and agarose gel were used to assess RNA quality, and a NanoDrop 2000 was used to measure RNA concentration.

The library was made by multiplex PCR. Instrument on record: Illumina HiSeq 4000. iRepertoire HTBI primers and Arm-PCR amplification of CDR3 regions were used to construct TCR beta libraries. Before sequencing, the PCR products went through gel purification. In the authors' own workflow: Gene usage analysis of CDR3 amino acid clonotypes relied on the 55 to 80 TRBV and about 13 TRBJ segments identified across samples. COPE and FqMerger were used to merge the filtered high-quality paired reads into contigs. BLAST was used to align contigs to IMGT TRBV, TRBD and TRBJ reference genes, with CDR3 defined following IMGT. Any clonotype with a frequency above 0.1% was counted as a highly expanded clone. Repertoire diversity was measured by Shannon entropy, and V-J evenness by the Gini coefficient. Clonotypes shared by more than one individual were considered public. The public reads were quality trimmed at Q25 with fastp and then assembled into clones with MiXCR by TCRdb, keeping productive beta chains. Every CDR3 protein is listed once, alongside the most common genes and DNA of its rows. The V and J calls reflect TCRdb's pipeline rather than the authors' work. The sample table lists 450,000 to 650,000 distinct CDR3 sequences, around 16% of them with a count of one. The ten most abundant clones make up around 25% of the sample.

This clonotype occurred a few times. Its antigen is not yet known. No base quality values were provided; no much bigger clone lies one nucleotide off. These data were also filed under a second study, of T cells in Graves' hyperthyroidism and ophthalmopathy. Drawing on the second study: A patient counted as having stable Graves' hyperthyroidism if no progression to ophthalmopathy occurred over 18 months of follow-up. Hyperthyroidism patients were newly diagnosed, with disease duration under 2 months, and aged 18 to 65 years. The study excluded patients with uncontrolled infections, other autoimmune diseases, pregnancy or lactation. Diagnoses were based on clinical symptoms, serum thyroxine and TRAb, thyroid ultrasound and orbital computed tomography. For the first round of RT-PCR on the TCR CDR3, the HTBI primer set was used together with the Qiagen OneStep RT-PCR kit. Most expanded thyroid clonotypes (frequency above 0.001) were also detected in blood, a finding suggesting that blood repertoires may reflect thyroid immune responses. Ophthalmopathy was separated from stable hyperthyroidism by a 13 V-J signature model, with approximately 86% sensitivity and about 81% specificity obtained in cross-validation and 80%/75% obtained in testing. In validation, the model predicted progression to ophthalmopathy a median of roughly 6.1 months before onset, with approximately 71% sensitivity and about 75% specificity. To identify TCR V-J signatures that set the groups apart, the researchers used a discovery cohort of 100 patients, made up of under 50 with Graves' ophthalmopathy and 57 with stable Graves' hyperthyroidism. Whether ophthalmopathy could be predicted prospectively was tested in an independent validation cohort made up of some 20 hyperthyroidism patients plus 17 patients who later progressed to ophthalmopathy. The roughly 91 discovery patients were randomly divided into training and test sets at a 7:3 ratio. The study also compared thyroid tissue and blood T-cell repertoires from more than five Graves' hyperthyroidism patients. Once sampling was done, hyperthyroidism patients were given methimazole at a starting dose of 30 mg daily, whereas ophthalmopathy patients were given high-dose intravenous methylprednisolone. Libraries were constructed in a second round of multiplex PCR, after which size selection and purification were performed. Paired-end sequencing of the libraries was performed with 100 bp reads on an Illumina HiSeq2000. SOAPnuke was used to process the raw data, with reads discarded if the reads contained adapters or uncalled bases, had a mean Phred below 15, or lacked an exact constant-primer or identifier match. COPE v1.2.5 was used to merge high-quality paired reads, and clonotypes were defined as unique nucleotide sequences. MiTCR v1.1 was used to align the clonotypes against IMGT TRBV, TRBD and TRBJ reference segments. Only V-J combinations with frequency above 0.0001, covering about 99% of repertoires, were analysed. The TCS score was defined as the ratio of F50 (clonal expansion) to E x V (chaos), calculated using BLOSUM62-based TCRdist between CDR3 peptides within each V-J. Welch's t-statistics and random forest reduced approximately 520 V-J features to 10 to 15, which were used in a naive Bayes classifier (R e1071). Sample size was not statistically predetermined, and investigators were not blinded to group allocation. The paper describes TCR Vbeta CDR3 sequencing of 135 peripheral blood samples, made up of approximately 40 ophthalmopathy patients, approximately 76 hyperthyroidism patients and some 17 progressor patients.

The sample consisted of peripheral blood mononuclear cells (PBMCs), taken at new diagnosis, from a patient treated with antithyroid drugs. The clonotype comes from a woman aged 35-60 years with Graves disease. Donor details come from another sample of the same person, matched by shared clones. This chain joins TRBV9 to TRBJ2-4; perhaps TRBD1 is the D gene, with 6 bases matching. The DNA reads as follows: TGTGCCAGCAGCGCCCGCCCCGATTCGACAGGTTACAAAAACATTCAGTACTTC. It translates as CASSARPDSTGYKNIQYF.